The source of this TCR beta chain is a study of response to subunit inactivated influenza vaccine. The study, taken as a whole, reports: It was the authors' suggestion that each seasonal influenza vaccination recruits few new T cells.

TCRdb reprocessed the RT-PCR reads via MiXCR and lists one record per CDR3 protein. The table records some 190,000 distinct CDR3 sequences, under 15% of them present only once. This clonotype came up a few times. What it binds is not known. V gave up 3 bases and J gave up 0 bases; unmatched junction bases: 1. From germline, CDR1 is MNHEY and CDR2 SMNVEV (reference sequence). The CDR3 contains 16 residues. The chain combines TRBV27 with TRBJ2-1; the match to TRBD2 covers 11 bases. This specimen was CD8+ T cells sorted from PBMCs, taken 5 days after vaccination. The sequence was collected from a man aged 50 to 60 who received an inactivated influenza vaccine. The CDR3 DNA sequence: TGTGCCAGCAGTTTTAGCGGGAGGGCCTCCTACAATGAGCAGTTCTTC. It encodes CASSFSGRASYNEQFF.